This TCR beta chain was recovered during a study of blood T cell repertoires in COVID-19. Study as a whole: T cells, B-cell-depleted T cells, or PBMCs supplied cDNA or gDNA.

Authors' processing steps: Amplification from reference gene primers served as the basis for estimated nucleated cell counts. Produced via immunoSEQ multiplex PCR; TCRdb's table is partial and in-frame only. V, J and clone size are those of that table, while D and trimming were read from the DNA. The table records about 150,000 clones, 70% to 90% of them present only once. There are a few counts of this clone. V dropped 2 bases and J dropped 0 bases, with 7 bases sitting between them. Germline CDR1 and CDR2: SGHVS and FQNEAQ. This CDR3 comprises 14 residues. This TCR was sampled from a man aged 65 to 85 with acute or convalescent COVID-19. This chain joins TRBV7-8 and TRBJ1-1; D is ambiguous. The sample was peripheral blood. Written as DNA, the CDR3 is TGTGCCAGCAGCTTAATAAGCCTGAACACTGAAGCTTTCTTT. Its protein is CASSLISLNTEAFF.